This TCR beta chain was recovered during a study of T cell responses to AZD1222 COVID-19 vaccine. This clone has a single count. V was trimmed by 0 bases and J by 3 bases, leaving 6 bases between them. The CDR3 spans 13 residues. In germline, CDR1 is SQVTM, CDR2 ANQGSEA. Measured with immunoSEQ multiplex PCR; TCRdb has only the in-frame clones, and not every one. The sample includes some 100,000 clones, roughly 93% of them seen just once. The receptor's source is an adult in good health. Sequenced material: peripheral blood, taken on day 0 of AZD1222 vaccination. The gene calls are TRBV29-1 and TRBJ2-1; D unresolved. CDR3: CSVEEGNYNEQFF. Written as DNA, the CDR3 is TGCAGCGTTGAAGAGGGAAACTACAATGAGCAGTTCTTC.